This T cell receptor (beta chain) is from a study of cytomegalovirus exposure and HLA in healthy donors. The study's findings and limits: Owing to their indistinguishability, certain V segments, notably TRBV6-2 and TRBV6-3, were excluded. V- and J-gene trimming of TCR beta was linked (in a later analysis) to a missense DCLRE1C variant.

With respect to this clone: Antigen unknown.

The CDR3 totals 17 residues. Trimming took off 3 bases at V and 11 bases at J, with 27 bases between the two ends. The germline gives CDR1 SGHVS, CDR2 FNYEAQ. Researchers ran the PCR with 60 Vbeta and 13 Jbeta primers. Repertoires were generated with immunoSEQ multiplex PCR, while TCRdb's copy carries only in-frame clones and drops some. Found here are over 150,000 clones, about 70% of them singletons; the top ten hold 2.5% to 3.5%. The TCR was taken from a woman between 35 and 50 years old in good health and CMV-seropositive. Sequencing was performed on PBMCs. The J gene is TRBJ2-3, the V gene TRBV7-6, with D perhaps matching TRBD2 (6 bases). CDR3 sequence: CASSLEGRPGPGFGQYF. The CDR3 region has the DNA TGTGCCAGCAGCTTGGAGGGACGGCCGGGTCCTGGGTTTGGGCAGTATTTT.